These 16 T cell receptor beta chains share one sample of origin, sequenced in a study of blood T cell repertoires in COVID-19. This table comes from immunoSEQ multiplex PCR, and its TCRdb copy is limited to in-frame clones, with some not included. The sample consists of 150,000 to 200,000 clones, about 81% of them appearing once. The sequenced sample consisted of peripheral blood. The receptors were sampled from a human donor in a cohort sampled during active COVID-19.

The J gene is TRBJ1-1, the V gene TRBV7-3; D unresolved. With 5 bases removed from V and 2 bases from J, the gap between germline ends came to 15 bases. CDR1 SGHTA and CDR2 FQGTGA come from the germline V gene. The CDR3 is 15 residues long. CDR3 DNA: TGTGCCAGCAGCCTGGGCCGGTTCTCAAACACTGAAGCTTTCTTT. Amino acids: CASSLGRFSNTEAFF.

This chain joins TRBV6-5 and TRBJ1-6; 7 bases match TRBD1. Trimming took 2 bases from V and 7 from J; bases not matched to a gene: 2. CDR1 and CDR2 from the germline V gene are MNHEY and SVGAGI. This CDR3 spans 14 amino acids. This CDR3 reads CASSYSRGNSPLHF. Written as DNA, the CDR3 is TGTGCCAGCAGTTACAGCAGGGGGAATTCACCCCTCCACTTT.

J is TRBJ2-2 and V is TRBV9, with TRBD2 matching over 13 bases. Germline CDR1 reads SGDLS; CDR2 reads YYNGEE. V dropped 4 bases and J dropped 4; count of bases not matched to a gene: 4. The CDR3 contains 16 residues. CDR3 amino acids: CASSPGLAGITGELFF. The CDR3 nucleotides are TGTGCCAGCAGCCCGGGACTAGCGGGAATCACCGGGGAGCTGTTTTTT. The full variable domain, rest sourced from reference TRBV9 and TRBJ2-2, is DSGVTQTPKHLITATGQRVTLRCSPRSGDLSVYWYQQSLDQGLQFLIQYYNGEERAKGNILERFSAQQFPDLHSELNLSSLELGDSALYFCASSPGLAGITGELFFGEGSRLTVL.

The rearrangement links TRBV5-1 to TRBJ2-5; TRBD2 might be the D (6 bases). The CDR3 spans 17 residues. V gave up 0 bases and J gave up 5 bases, with 20 bases separating them. In germline, CDR1 is SGHRS, CDR2 YFSETQ. CDR3 region: CASSLVVGGSGGETQYF. CDR3 in DNA: TGCGCCAGCAGCTTGGTGGTAGGAGGCTCTGGGGGGGAGACCCAGTACTTC.

This rearrangement joins TRBV15 to TRBJ2-1, with D maybe TRBD1 (6 bases). CDR3 length equals 12 residues. CDR1 is LNHNV, CDR2 YYDKDF, per germline (reference sequence). V shed 4 bases and J shed 7 bases, with 8 bases lying between them. This CDR3 is CATSNRVNEQFF. DNA for the CDR3: TGTGCCACCAGCAACAGGGTTAATGAGCAGTTCTTC.

V usage is TRBV5-1 and J usage is TRBJ1-1; D not resolved. Germline V CDR1 and CDR2: SGHRS, YFSETQ. V shed 0 bases and J shed 3 bases, with 6 bases lying between them. This CDR3 region has 13 residues. The CDR3 nucleotides are TGCGCCAGCAGCTTGGTTGGGCACACTGAAGCTTTCTTT. It yields the protein CASSLVGHTEAFF.

The CDR3 DNA follows: TGTGCCAGCAGCATGACGGACAGCCCTGAAGTCTACGAGCAGTACTTC. Its protein is CASSMTDSPEVYEQYF. This sequence joins TRBV9 and TRBJ2-7; tentative D call: TRBD1 (6 bases). Trimming took 4 bases from V and 3 from J, leaving 20 bases between them. Germline V gives CDR1 SGDLS, CDR2 YYNGEE. There are 16 residues in the CDR3.

V gene TRBV7-2 combines with J gene TRBJ1-5; D ambiguous. The germline V and J ends were trimmed by 5 bases and 2 bases, with 7 bases remaining between them. Germline V gene sequence: CDR1 SGHTA, CDR2 FQGNSA. The CDR3 extends over 13 amino acids. The CDR3 sequence: CASSVRGNQPQHF. DNA for the CDR3: TGTGCCAGCAGCGTCCGAGGCAATCAGCCCCAGCATTTT.

This clone was detected only a few times. The rearrangement joins TRBV29-1 to TRBJ1-1, with D unclear. Germline CDR1 and CDR2: SQVTM and ANQGSEA. This CDR3 contains 12 residues. CDR3 coding DNA: TGCTGTATCCGGTCGGGGAACACTGAAGCTTTCTTT. Amino acid sequence: CCIRSGNTEAFF.

The chain is built from TRBV30 and TRBJ2-2; TRBD1 might be the D (5 bases). The V and J ends lost 4 bases and 8 bases respectively, with 14 bases between them. The CDR3 consists of 13 residues. Germline V gene lookup returns CDR1 GTSNPN and CDR2 SVGIG (reference sequence). CDR3 nucleotides: TGTGCCTGGAACGACAGACTTGGAGGGGAGCTGTTTTTT. Translated: CAWNDRLGGELFF.

The DNA of the CDR3 is TGTGCCAGCAGCCCTTCCACGAGCTCCTACGAGCAGTACTTC. Translated, it gives CASSPSTSSYEQYF. V and J are TRBV13 and TRBJ2-7, with D uncertain. Germline V gives CDR1 PRHDT, CDR2 FYEKMQ (reference sequence). The CDR3 has 14 residues. V was shortened by 5 bases and J by 0 bases, with 11 bases between the two germline ends.

The chain couples TRBV27 to TRBJ2-1; D may be TRBD1 (6 bases). The CDR3 sequence is 11 residues long. Trimming pared 6 bases from V and 9 bases from J, leaving 9 bases between. Germline CDR1 and CDR2: MNHEY and SMNVEV (reference sequence). CDR3 in amino acids: CASRQGLEQFF. CDR3 nucleotides: TGTGCCAGCAGACAGGGCCTTGAGCAGTTCTTC.

The rearrangement joins TRBV7-9 to TRBJ2-1; TRBD2 matches at 8 bases. The CDR3 sequence is 13 residues long. V shed 5 bases and J 15 bases; nucleotides not matched to a gene: 12. Germline values: CDR1 SEHNR, CDR2 FQNEAQ (reference sequence). CDR3 bases: TGTGCCAGCAGCCCGTCCGACGGGAGGGCGTTGTTCTTC. This gives the protein CASSPSDGRALFF.

This sequence joins TRBV5-1 and TRBJ1-2; possibly TRBD1 for D (6 bases). CDR1 is SGHRS and CDR2 is YFSETQ in the germline V gene. The V and J ends lost 0 bases and 2 bases respectively, with 8 bases between them. CDR3 length: 14 amino acids. CDR3 region: CASSLGGQNYGYTF. The CDR3 bases are TGCGCCAGCAGCTTGGGGGGGCAGAACTATGGCTACACCTTC.

The chain is built from TRBV7-9 and TRBJ1-5, with 7 bases aligning to TRBD1. Losses at the gene ends were 5 bases for V and 2 bases for J; bases not matched to a gene: 3. Germline CDR1 reads SEHNR; CDR2 reads FQNEAQ (reference sequence). The CDR3 covers 14 residues. The DNA of the CDR3 is TGTGCCAGCAGCGTAACAGGGGGCAATCAGCCCCAGCATTTT. It codes for CASSVTGGNQPQHF.

This chain links TRBV27 with TRBJ2-7; D is perhaps TRBD1 (7 bases). The CDR3 covers 18 residues. V was shortened by 2 bases and J by 4 bases, with 24 bases between the two germline ends. Per the germline V gene, CDR1 is MNHEY and CDR2 is SMNVEV (reference sequence). In nucleotides, the CDR3 is TGTGCCAGCAGTTTAAGATTTAGTCAGGAGGGGGCCGTTTACGAGCAGTACTTC. This sequence encodes CASSLRFSQEGAVYEQYF.